One sample yielded the 16 T cell receptor beta chains listed below, sequenced in a study of Graves' ophthalmopathy and Graves' hyperthyroidism. Scientists amplified the TCR beta CDR3 regions from RNA transcripts. HTBI-primed first-round RT-PCR preceded second-round multiplex PCR. TCRdb redid the calling of the multiplex PCR reads with MiXCR, one entry per CDR3 protein. This sample carries over a million distinct CDR3 sequences, about 35% of them seen once, and the ten largest clones take around 10%. The material sequenced was peripheral blood or thyroid tissue (not recorded which). All receptors come from an adult man with Graves' hyperthyroidism.

This clonotype came up a few times. This chain links TRBV4-1 with TRBJ2-7, with 10 positions matching TRBD2. The germline V gene encodes CDR1 MGHRA and CDR2 YSYEKL. J lost 3 bases, V lost 1 base, and 9 bases had no gene match. The CDR3 spans 17 residues. CDR3 loop: CASSQVYAGTSDYEQYF. The CDR3 DNA follows: TGCGCCAGCAGCCAAGTTTACGCCGGGACTAGCGACTACGAGCAGTACTTC.

For this clonotype: Relative to the germline gene, one junction end is altered; a read error may explain this. J is TRBJ2-7 and V is TRBV7-3, with D possibly being TRBD2 (5 bases). The germline V gene has CDR1 SGHTA and CDR2 FQGTGA. The CDR3 is 12 residues long. The CDR3 DNA reads as TGTGCCAGCAGCTTTTCTACCGGGGAGCTGTACTTC. Translation: CASSFSTGELYF.

The table lists this clonotype with many counts. The gene calls are TRBV9 and TRBJ1-2; no definite D call. Trimming removed 0 bases at V and 8 bases at J, with 8 bases between. This CDR3 contains 12 residues. Looked up from germline, CDR1 is SGDLS and CDR2 is YYNGEE. CDR3 loop: CASSVGVGGYTF. Here the CDR3 DNA reads TGTGCCAGCAGCGTAGGCGTCGGCGGCTACACCTTC.

This clonotype was found many times. V is TRBV10-3 and J is TRBJ2-5; D might be TRBD1 or TRBD2, each matching 5 bases. Looked up from germline, CDR1 is ENHRY and CDR2 is SYGVKD. The CDR3 consists of 14 residues. With 2 bases removed from V and 5 bases from J, the gap between germline ends came to 12 bases. The CDR3 loop is CAISEEGLGETQYF. CDR3 nucleotides: TGTGCCATCAGTGAGGAGGGGTTGGGGGAGACCCAGTACTTC.

Comment on this clonotype: This could be a read error, since a much larger clone is one nucleotide away. This sequence joins TRBV10-3 and TRBJ1-1; 8 bases match TRBD1. CDR1 ENHRY and CDR2 SYGVKD come from the germline V gene. The CDR3 loop spans 15 amino acids. The V and J ends lost 6 bases and 0 bases, in that order; junction bases with no gene match: 6. DNA of the CDR3: TGTGCCATCAGAGCCGGGACAGGATTGAACACTGAAGCTTTCTTT. Translation gives CAIRAGTGLNTEAFF.

This clonotype was detected ten times or more. V gene TRBV16 combines with J gene TRBJ1-1, with no clear D. V shed 1 base and J shed 1 base, with 4 bases lying between them. The CDR3 runs 13 residues. The germline CDR1 and CDR2 sequences are KGHSY and FQNENV. The CDR3, as DNA: TGTGCCAGCAGCCAATTTGGGAACACTGAAGCTTTCTTT. Translated: CASSQFGNTEAFF. The variable domain in full, completed from reference TRBV16 and TRBJ1-1, reads GEEVAQTPKHLVRGEGQKAKLYCAPIKGHSYVFWYQQVLKNEFKFLISFQNENVFDETGMPKERFSAKCLPNSPCSLEIQATKLEDSAVYFCASSQFGNTEAFFGQGTRLTVV.

The J gene is TRBJ2-5, the V gene TRBV20-1; 8 bases match TRBD2. The germline CDR1 and CDR2 sequences are DFQATT and SNEGSKA (reference sequence). This CDR3 has 14 residues. V shed 5 bases, J shed 5 bases, and the junction held 10 bases outside the gene matches. Written as DNA, the CDR3 is TGCAGTGCTCGAGTAGCGGGGAGCTGGGAGACCCAGTACTTC. Protein sequence: CSARVAGSWETQYF.

Of note for this clonotype: Since a much larger clone is just one base distant, this may be a read error. The rearrangement uses TRBV12-3 or TRBV12-4 and TRBJ1-1; D unclear. CDR3 length: 13 amino acids. Trimming shortened V by 2 bases and J by 8 bases, and 12 bases separated the two germline ends. CDR3: CASSLTPWTEAFF. In DNA, the CDR3 is TGTGCCAGCAGTTTAACACCGTGGACCGAAGCTTTCTTT.

Note on this clonotype: This may be a read error, as it is one base from a much larger clone. The J gene is TRBJ2-7, the V gene TRBV14; D is ambiguous. The length of the CDR3 is 11 residues. Germline V CDR1 and CDR2: SGHDN, FVKESK. V was pared by 4 bases and J by 12 bases, with 13 bases between. CDR3 sequence (DNA): TGTGCCAGCAGCCTCGGATTTGCGACGTACTTC. Translated, it gives CASSLGFATYF.

This clonotype showed up many times. The rearrangement joins TRBV19 to TRBJ1-1; TRBD1 matches at 8 bases. The germline V gene has CDR1 LNHDA and CDR2 SQIVND (reference sequence). The length of the CDR3 is 15 residues. J lost 1 base, V lost 9 bases, and 10 bases had no gene match. CDR3 DNA: TGTGCCAGCTCACCAGGACAGGGATCGAACACTGAAGCTTTCTTT. As protein: CASSPGQGSNTEAFF.

A word on this clonotype: A much larger clone differs by one base, so this may be a read error. The chain has TRBV7-2 and TRBJ1-6, with D unclear. The CDR3 is made up of 20 amino acids. Germline V gene data show CDR1 as SGHTA and CDR2 as FQGNSA. Here the CDR3 reads CASSLAYRQTASSYNSPPHF. CDR3 DNA sequence: TGTGCCAGCAGCTTAGCGTATCGTCAGACGGCCAGCTCCTATAATTCACCCCCCCACTTT. Full variable domain (outside the CDR3, taken from reference TRBV7-2 and TRBJ1-6): GAGVSQSPSNKVTEKGKDVELRCDPISGHTALYWYRQSLGQGLEFLIYFQGNSAPDKSGLPSDRFSAERTGGSVSTLTIQRTQQEDSAVYLCASSLAYRQTASSYNSPPHFGNGTRLTVT.

Notes on this clonotype: The junction departs from the called germline gene at one end, perhaps through a read error. The chain links TRBV10-3 to TRBJ2-5, with 7 bases aligning to TRBD1. This CDR3 spans 16 amino acids. Germline-derived CDR1 and CDR2 are ENHRY and SYGVKD. The CDR3 DNA sequence: TGTGCCAGCAGTGATATAGACAGGGCATATCAGGAGACCCAGTACTTC. Protein product: CASSDIDRAYQETQYF.

This clonotype was counted a few times. This may be a read error, as it is one base from a much larger clone. For the CDR3, the DNA is TGTGCCATCAGTGGACAGCTTTCGAACACCGGGGAGCTGTTTTTT. This codes for CAISGQLSNTGELFF. The chain carries TRBV10-3 and TRBJ2-2; D perhaps matches TRBD1 (5 bases). The V gene's germline CDR1 is ENHRY and CDR2 SYGVKD. This CDR3 has 15 amino acids. V was clipped by 4 bases and J by 0 bases, with 9 bases between them.

The J gene is TRBJ1-3, the V gene TRBV6-6, with no clear D. Germline V gene sequence: CDR1 MNHNY, CDR2 SVGAGI (reference sequence). The CDR3 length is 15 residues. The V end lost 0 bases, the J end lost 0 bases, and 6 bases lay between the germline ends. The CDR3 DNA sequence: TGTGCCAGCAGTTACTCGAGGGACTCTGGAAACACCATATATTTT. Translating it yields CASSYSRDSGNTIYF.

This clonotype was counted ten times or more. This sequence joins TRBV29-1 and TRBJ2-7; weak D call: TRBD1 (5 bases). Germline values: CDR1 SQVTM, CDR2 ANQGSEA. The length of the CDR3 is 13 residues. The V and J ends lost 1 base and 3 bases respectively, with 10 bases between them. CDR3 DNA sequence: TGCAGCGTTGAAGTGGCAGGGTACTACGAGCAGTACTTC. It encodes CSVEVAGYYEQYF.

Ten or more counts support this clonotype. The chain links TRBV30 to TRBJ1-2; perhaps TRBD1 as D (6 bases). Trimming left V 7 bases short and J 3 bases short, with 12 bases between. This CDR3 is built from 12 residues. CDR1 and CDR2 (germline): GTSNPN, SVGIG (reference sequence). CDR3 sequence reads: CALEAGDYGYTF. In DNA, the CDR3 is TGTGCCTTGGAGGCAGGGGACTATGGCTACACCTTC.